This T cell receptor (beta chain) originates from a study of early T cells in non-severe SARS-CoV-2 infection. TCRdb reprocessed the 5' RACE reads via MiXCR and lists one record per CDR3 protein. The profile shows 71,000 or so distinct CDR3 sequences, approximately 15% of them singletons. This receptor was taken from an adult who was a healthcare worker with PCR-confirmed SARS-CoV-2 infection or an uninfected control (not recorded which). Specimen: whole blood.

CDR3 residues: CASSSYRDRGLNEQFF. The CDR3 nucleotides read TGTGCCAGCAGCTCTTACCGGGACAGGGGTTTGAATGAGCAGTTCTTC. The chain recombines TRBV11-2 with TRBJ2-1; 10 nucleotides match TRBD1. Looked up from germline, CDR1 is SGHAT and CDR2 is FQNNGV. CDR3 size: 16 residues. Germline trimming cut 4 bases from V and 7 bases from J; bases unmatched to any gene: 10.